A selection of T cell receptor beta chains follows, all from one sample in a study of cytomegalovirus exposure and HLA in healthy donors. Profiling relied on immunoSEQ multiplex PCR, and the TCRdb table lists in-frame clones only, not all of them. The repertoire holds more than 130,000 clones, roughly 88% seen once, with 7.9% in the top ten. Sequencing used PBMCs. The receptor source for this set is a young woman in good health and CMV-seropositive. CDR3s include the opening cysteine and the closing phenylalanine or tryptophan. The D gene is left open where the match is weak. Only some rows state a clone size, as once, few, many or a class for expanded clones.

clone_size	d_call	j_call	v_call	cdr3_aa	cdr3_nt
.	.	TRBJ1-2	TRBV9	CASSVVEVGGYTF	TGTGCCAGCAGCGTAGTCGAGGTTGGGGGCTACACCTTC
.	.	TRBJ2-1	TRBV7-2	CASSPSASSSYNEQFF	TGTGCCAGCAGCCCTTCAGCCTCTAGCTCCTACAATGAGCAGTTCTTC
.	TRBD1	TRBJ2-4	TRBV7-2	CASSSRTGSNIQYF	TGTGCCAGCAGCTCGAGGACAGGATCAAACATTCAGTACTTC
.	TRBD1	TRBJ1-2	TRBV6-1	CASSEDRGYGYTF	TGTGCCAGCAGTGAAGACAGGGGCTATGGCTACACCTTC
once	.	TRBJ1-1	TRBV5-1	CASSLAVNTEAFF	TGCGCCAGCAGCTTGGCCGTGAACACTGAAGCTTTCTTT
.	.	TRBJ1-1	TRBV5-5	CASSPNRENTEAFF	TGTGCCAGCAGTCCGAACCGGGAGAACACTGAAGCTTTCTTT
.	TRBD2	TRBJ2-1	TRBV19	CASSLSPGLAAYNEQFF	TGTGCCAGTAGTCTCTCCCCGGGACTAGCGGCTTACAATGAGCAGTTCTTC
.	TRBD1	TRBJ2-7	TRBV18	CASSNTGTGTYEQYF	TGTGCCAGCTCAAACACCGGGACAGGAACCTACGAGCAGTACTTC
.	.	TRBJ1-1	TRBV7-9	CATKPGNTEAFF	TGTGCCACGAAACCGGGGAACACTGAAGCTTTCTTT
.	.	TRBJ1-2	TRBV20-1	CSARDVYGYTF	TGCAGTGCAAGAGACGTCTATGGCTACACCTTC
once	TRBD2	TRBJ2-3	TRBV10-3	CAISDLLAGSAPDTQYF	TGTGCCATCAGTGACTTATTAGCGGGGTCTGCCCCAGATACGCAGTATTTT
.	.	TRBJ1-4	TRBV4-1	CASSQSRQADIEGEKLFF	TGCGCCAGCAGCCAAAGTCGACAGGCGGATATCGAAGGGGAAAAACTGTTTTTT
.	.	TRBJ1-3	TRBV6-6	CASSYSKQGLRNTIYF	TGTGCCAGCAGTTACTCGAAGCAGGGGTTGAGGAACACCATATATTTT
.	.	TRBJ1-1	TRBV18	CASSPDPGLTEAFF	TGTGCCAGCTCACCAGACCCAGGGCTCACTGAAGCTTTCTTT
few	TRBD2	TRBJ2-1	TRBV4-2	CASSQANPGLANEQFF	TGTGCCAGCAGCCAAGCCAACCCGGGACTAGCCAATGAGCAGTTCTTC
.	TRBD2	TRBJ2-7	TRBV11-2	CASSPLSGRGGYEQYF	TGTGCCAGCAGCCCCCTTAGCGGGAGAGGGGGGTACGAGCAGTACTTC
.	TRBD1	TRBJ2-1	TRBV2	CASSEPPGQIREQFF	TGTGCCAGCAGTGAGCCCCCGGGACAGATACGTGAGCAGTTCTTC
once	TRBD2	TRBJ2-1	TRBV5-1	CASSHLAGDYNEQFF	TGCGCCAGCAGCCATTTAGCGGGGGACTACAATGAGCAGTTCTTC
.	.	TRBJ1-1	TRBV28	CASSQWEGRTAFF	TGTGCCAGCAGCCAATGGGAGGGGCGGACAGCTTTCTTT
.	TRBD1	TRBJ2-7	TRBV6-1	CASSEVGQSYEQYF	TGTGCCAGCAGTGAAGTGGGACAGTCCTACGAGCAGTACTTC
.	TRBD1	TRBJ2-2	TRBV5-1	CASSLVQGANTGELFF	TGCGCCAGCAGCTTGGTACAGGGGGCGAACACCGGGGAGCTGTTTTTT
.	.	TRBJ2-5	TRBV7-2	CASSLGGLKETQYF	TGTGCCAGCAGCTTAGGAGGGCTGAAGGAGACCCAGTACTTC
.	TRBD2	TRBJ2-3	TRBV7-3	CASSLRTSGRSDTQYF	TGTGCCAGCAGCTTGCGGACTAGCGGGAGATCAGATACGCAGTATTTT
once	.	TRBJ2-7	TRBV28	CASSLDKYDEQYF	TGTGCCAGCAGTTTAGACAAGTACGACGAGCAGTACTTC
.	TRBD1	TRBJ2-7	TRBV4-1	CASSPRQGLFSYEQYF	TGCGCCAGCAGCCCCCGACAGGGCCTATTCTCCTACGAGCAGTACTTC
once	.	TRBJ2-5	TRBV11-1	CASSPLGQETQYF	TGTGCCAGCAGCCCCCTAGGCCAAGAGACCCAGTACTTC
.	.	TRBJ2-2	TRBV28	CASSVYRAGELFF	TGTGCCAGCAGTGTCTACAGGGCCGGGGAGCTGTTTTTT
.	.	TRBJ2-7	TRBV6-5	CASSERGLYEQYF	TGTGCCAGCAGTGAAAGGGGGTTGTACGAGCAGTACTTC
.	TRBD2	TRBJ2-1	TRBV7-8	CASSWGSGRSYNEQFF	TGTGCCAGCAGCTGGGGTAGCGGGAGGTCCTACAATGAGCAGTTCTTC
.	.	TRBJ1-1	TRBV6-5	CASSYRNTEAFF	TGTGCCAGCAGTTACCGGAACACTGAAGCTTTCTTT
.	.	TRBJ1-6	TRBV4-1	CASSPYSQGYSPLHF	TGCGCCAGCAGCCCCTATTCACAGGGTTATTCACCCCTCCACTTT
.	.	TRBJ2-2	TRBV19	CASNKGRMGTNTGELFF	TGTGCCAGTAATAAAGGGAGGATGGGAACGAACACCGGGGAGCTGTTTTTT
.	TRBD1	TRBJ2-3	TRBV10-3	CAISPPTGADTQYF	TGTGCCATCAGCCCTCCCACAGGGGCAGATACGCAGTATTTT
.	.	TRBJ2-7	TRBV4-2	CASSQDWLLSYEQYF	TGTGCCAGCAGCCAAGATTGGCTCTTATCCTACGAGCAGTACTTC
.	TRBD1	TRBJ1-5	TRBV7-8	CASSFGTVGPQHF	TGTGCCAGCAGCTTTGGGACAGTCGGGCCCCAGCATTTT
.	TRBD1	TRBJ2-7	TRBV16	CASSLPGQGFGEQYF	TGTGCCAGCAGCCTTCCGGGACAGGGTTTCGGGGAGCAGTACTTC
.	TRBD1	TRBJ1-2	TRBV9	CASSALRGTGLGYTF	TGTGCCAGCAGCGCCCTTCGCGGGACAGGGTTGGGCTACACCTTC
.	.	TRBJ2-5	TRBV5-4	CASSLPGRETQYF	TGTGCCAGCAGCTTGCCAGGGCGAGAGACCCAGTACTTC
few	TRBD1	TRBJ2-7	TRBV7-2	CASSLGTGRYEQYF	TGTGCCAGCAGCTTAGGGACAGGGCGATACGAGCAGTACTTC
.	.	TRBJ1-2	TRBV28	CASSLAALNYGYTF	TGTGCCAGCAGTTTGGCGGCCCTTAACTATGGCTACACCTTC
.	TRBD2	TRBJ2-7	TRBV11-2	CASSPSGRRYEQYF	TGTGCCAGCAGCCCTAGCGGGAGAAGGTACGAGCAGTACTTC
.	TRBD1	TRBJ1-1	TRBV11-2	CASSLAQGDTEAFF	TGTGCCAGCAGCTTAGCTCAGGGGGACACTGAAGCTTTCTTT
.	.	TRBJ1-6	TRBV30	CAWSPVGYSPLHF	TGTGCCTGGAGTCCGGTCGGTTATTCACCCCTCCACTTT
.	TRBD1	TRBJ2-5	TRBV18	CASSPRQGQETQYF	TGTGCCAGCTCGCCTAGACAGGGCCAAGAGACCCAGTACTTC
.	TRBD2	TRBJ2-5	TRBV6-5	CASSQTSGGAETQYF	TGTGCCAGCAGCCAGACTAGCGGGGGGGCAGAGACCCAGTACTTC
.	TRBD1	TRBJ1-2	TRBV5-1	CASSSGTGGYYGYTF	TGCGCCAGCAGCTCCGGGACAGGGGGTTACTATGGCTACACCTTC
.	TRBD1	TRBJ1-1	TRBV29-1	CSVSGQGNTEAFF	TGCAGCGTCTCCGGACAGGGAAACACTGAAGCTTTCTTT
.	TRBD2	TRBJ2-3	TRBV4-1	CASSQGSSGEFPTDTQYF	TGCGCCAGCAGCCAAGGGTCTAGCGGGGAGTTCCCCACAGATACGCAGTATTTT
.	.	TRBJ1-2	TRBV28	CASSLSRDYGYTF	TGTGCCAGCAGTTTAAGTCGGGACTATGGCTACACCTTC
.	.	TRBJ1-2	TRBV6-5	CASSIGWGNGYTF	TGTGCCAGCAGTATCGGGTGGGGCAATGGCTACACCTTC
.	TRBD1	TRBJ1-2	TRBV27	CASSFSTGVGGYTF	TGTGCCAGCAGTTTCTCAACAGGGGTCGGTGGCTACACCTTC